The entry below describes one T cell receptor (beta chain). Its antigen is unknown. Every patient relapsed after autologous stem cell transplantation, and brentuximab vedotin exposure varied. The CDR3 has 18 residues. Sequencing was performed with immunoSEQ multiplex PCR; in TCRdb, only in-frame clones are kept and a portion is missing. The sample gives tens of thousands of clones, more than 60% of which show up once; 15% is in the top ten. The data originate from a study of PD-1 blockade in classical Hodgkin lymphoma. Notes on the study in general: The study reported lower baseline TCR diversity in newly diagnosed patients than in healthy donors.

The clonotype was recovered from a human donor with classical Hodgkin lymphoma. This sequence joins TRBV21-1 and TRBJ1-6; the table assigns TRBD1, which was not confirmed against the DNA. TRBV21-1 is classified as a pseudogene. The starting material was peripheral blood mononuclear cells (PBMCs), obtained before the second cycle of nivolumab. CDR3 sequence: CASTGDSNRGLHNSPLHF. CDR3 sequence (DNA): TGTGCCAGCACCGGAGATAGTAACAGGGGCCTCCATAATTCACCCCTCCACTTT.